The present TCR beta chain was sequenced within a study of blood T cell repertoires in COVID-19. This CDR3 contains 16 residues. Germline lookup yields CDR1 MGHRA and CDR2 YSYEKL. V was cut by 0 bases and J by 4 bases, with 15 bases left in between. The assay was immunoSEQ multiplex PCR, and TCRdb's table has in-frame clones only and misses some. The table lists 200,000 to 250,000 clones, 92% of them singletons. The sample comprised peripheral blood. This rearrangement joins TRBV4-1 to TRBJ1-1, with D maybe TRBD1 (5 bases). This receptor was obtained from a man aged 55-75 years with COVID-19, enrolled during active disease. Written as DNA, the CDR3 is TGCGCCAGCAGCCAAGAGGGCAGGGCAGATTTCACTGAAGCTTTCTTT. It translates to CASSQEGRADFTEAFF.